Detailed here is one T cell receptor (beta chain). This entry belongs to a study of T cells in Graves' hyperthyroidism and ophthalmopathy. The CDR3 loop spans 17 amino acids. Germline CDR1 and CDR2: SGDLS and YYNGEE. V lost 5 bases and J lost 2, with 20 bases in between. Using RNA transcripts as the source, TCR beta CDR3 regions were amplified. Carried out on the TCR CDR3, a first-round RT-PCR used the HTBI primer set. TCRdb reprocessed the multiplex PCR reads via MiXCR and lists one record per CDR3 protein. This table holds about 620,000 distinct CDR3 sequences, around 15% found once. Material for sequencing was blood. This TCR derives from a woman younger than 45 with Graves' hyperthyroidism. The chain uses TRBV9 and TRBJ2-1, with D tentatively TRBD1 (5 bases). Here the CDR3 reads CASRDKSLQPPYNEQFF. In DNA form, the CDR3 reads TGTGCCAGCAGGGACAAGTCCCTACAACCGCCCTACAATGAGCAGTTCTTC.